This TCR beta chain originates from a study of T-cell memory formation after mild COVID-19. The authors produced TCR alpha and TCR beta cDNA libraries with sample barcodes and UMIs by 5'RACE using constant-segment primers. TCRdb analysed the 5' RACE reads with MiXCR anew, one entry per CDR3 protein. The repertoire holds about 560,000 distinct CDR3 sequences, with more than 15% as singletons. CDR3 size: 15 residues. Germline CDR1 and CDR2: GTSNPN and SVGIG (reference sequence). The junction had 5 bases not matched to a gene; V was cut back by 0 bases and J by 5 bases. The chain links TRBV30 to TRBJ2-3; 10 positions agree with TRBD2. This clonotype was sampled from an adult woman who had mild COVID-19 (a few samples of this study predate the infection). Cell type and time point are not known. The sequencing input was PBMCs or a T cell subset sorted from them (not recorded which). DNA of the CDR3: TGTGCCTGGAGTGTAACTAGCGGGGTGAAAGATACGCAGTATTTT. Amino acid sequence: CAWSVTSGVKDTQYF.